These T cell receptor beta chains were read from a single sample in a study of blood T cell repertoires in COVID-19. The method was immunoSEQ multiplex PCR; TCRdb's version includes in-frame clones alone and lacks a portion of them. The sample has about 270,000 clones, 75% to 90% seen once. The source material was peripheral blood. These receptors originate from a human donor in a cohort sampled during active COVID-19. CDR3s include the opening cysteine and the closing phenylalanine or tryptophan. The order of the fields is D gene, V gene, CDR3 length, CDR3 protein. D genes are given only for firm matches.

TRBD1	TRBV28	14	CASSPPGTGVSAFF
NA	TRBV19	13	CASSLSTGTEAFF
TRBD1	TRBV7-2	16	CASTPPVGHRGREQYF
TRBD2	TRBV6-1	15	CASSEPGGLQNEQFF
NA	TRBV6-1	16	CASSEMAVSNTGELFF
NA	TRBV2	15	CASSVEEGSNQPQHF
NA	TRBV6-1	15	CASSEASVSKNIQYF
NA	TRBV7-2	16	CASSSGQIANTGELFF
NA	TRBV9	14	CASSGDRKNEKLFF
NA	TRBV7-2	15	CASSPARGVTNEQFF
NA	TRBV29-1	15	CSVVPDRSSYNEQFF
TRBD1	TRBV7-9	15	CASSSYRGLGETQYF
TRBD1	TRBV5-1	20	CASSPEPLTGRLPLSYEQYF
TRBD2	TRBV27	17	CASSLTAGGPLSNEQFF
TRBD2	TRBV5-4	15	CASSPGLADSYEQYF
TRBD2	TRBV6-1	16	CASREETSGSPYEQYF
NA	TRBV2	13	CASRPTVGGEQYF
NA	TRBV5-6	15	CASSHDGRQGSAWYF
NA	TRBV5-1	15	CASSPRRGILGGYTF
TRBD2	TRBV5-1	15	CASTTSGAQQETQYF
TRBD1	TRBV5-1	15	CASSLAAGQGAEAFF
TRBD2	TRBV4-3	14	CASSERGSTDTQYF
TRBD1	TRBV7-8	15	CASSLKGQGEETQYF
TRBD1	TRBV7-2	15	CASSSGTGPSGSQYF
TRBD2	TRBV7-2	16	CASSLYYRGVTDTQYF
TRBD1	TRBV5-4	15	CASSLPRGQSYGYTF
TRBD2	TRBV7-9	15	CASSPSGTGADTQYF
NA	TRBV10-1	16	CASSQGSAATYNEQFF
NA	TRBV4-1	14	CASSQGRETGELFF
NA	TRBV5-1	15	CASSWGAMNTGELFF
TRBD1	TRBV27	16	CASSLSKGRGYSPLHF
TRBD2	TRBV14	15	CASSPLAGGAYEQYF
NA	TRBV6-5	12	CASSRGTFEAFF
TRBD1	TRBV10-1	15	CASSNRTGGFEKLFF
NA	TRBV20-1	11	CSASAQNEQFF